Shown below are 15 T cell receptor beta chains from a single sample sequenced in a study of T cells expressing NK-cell markers. TCRdb derives one entry per CDR3 protein from the 5' RACE reads, leaving out DNA. The specimen's table records 300,000 to 500,000 distinct CDR3 sequences. Sequencing was done on a sample of blood T cells: a sorted CD56 or NKG2C T cell subset, CD4+ or CD8+ T cells, or bulk PBMC T cells (not recorded which). These TCRs come from a woman in her 50s in good health.

The chain has TRBV14 and TRBJ1-1. This CDR3 has 13 amino acids. CDR1 and CDR2 from the germline V gene are SGHDN and FVKESK. The CDR3 spells CASSLVINTEAFF.

V gene TRBV6-1 combines with J gene TRBJ2-3; TCRdb proposes TRBD2, but this gene call is untestable without DNA. Germline values: CDR1 MNHNS, CDR2 SASEGT. CDR3 length: 17 residues. The chain's CDR3 is CASSAHQTSGGTDTQYF.

The chain carries TRBV28 and TRBJ1-1. CDR1 is MDHEN and CDR2 is SYDVKM in the germline V gene. The CDR3 runs 12 residues. The CDR3 loop reads CASSTELRPAFF.

This chain connects TRBV2 to TRBJ2-1. Germline CDR1 and CDR2: SNHLY and FYNNEI. The CDR3 extends over 14 amino acids. Here the CDR3 reads CASSENSLYREQFF. Together with reference TRBV2 and TRBJ2-1, the CDR3 gives the full variable domain: EPEVTQTPSHQVTQMGQEVILRCVPISNHLYFYWYRQILGQKVEFLVSFYNNEISEKSEIFDDQFSVERPDGSNFTLKIRSTKLEDSAMYFCASSENSLYREQFFGPGTRLTVL.

The rearrangement joins TRBV7-9 to TRBJ2-3. The CDR3 covers 11 residues. Germline values: CDR1 SEHNR, CDR2 FQNEAQ (reference sequence). CDR3 region: CASNSADTQYF.

The J gene is TRBJ2-3, the V gene TRBV12-3 or TRBV12-4. CDR3 length equals 14 residues. CDR3: CASSSSTSTDTQYF.

The CDR3 protein is CASSPYRVGVNIQYF. The V gene is TRBV12-3 or TRBV12-4, the J gene TRBJ2-4; checking the TCRdb D call of TRBD1 is not possible without DNA. The CDR3 totals 15 residues.

This CDR3 reads CATSRVVGAGGTKTQYF. The chain couples TRBV15 to TRBJ2-5; TCRdb gives TRBD2 as the D gene, but with no DNA this cannot be confirmed. The CDR3 sequence is 17 residues long. The germline CDR1 and CDR2 sequences are LNHNV and YYDKDF (reference sequence). The variable domain in full, with the rest retrieved from reference TRBV15 and TRBJ2-5, is DAMVIQNPRYQVTQFGKPVTLSCSQTLNHNVMYWYQQKSSQAPKLLFHYYDKDFNNEADTPDNFQSRRPNTSFCFLDIRSPGLGDTAMYLCATSRVVGAGGTKTQYFGPGTRLLVL.

The rearrangement uses TRBV12-3 or TRBV12-4 and TRBJ2-5. The CDR3 contains 12 residues. Here the CDR3 reads CASRRNLETQYF.

The CDR3 loop reads CASSSSRNTGELFF. This rearrangement joins TRBV6-6 to TRBJ2-2; lacking DNA, the TRBD2 call made by TCRdb goes unchecked. The CDR3 contains 14 residues. Germline loops: CDR1 MNHNY, CDR2 SVGAGI (reference sequence).

This rearrangement joins TRBV5-1 to TRBJ2-7; TCRdb picks TRBD2, but there is no DNA to check that call. CDR1 is SGHRS and CDR2 is YFSETQ in the germline V gene. The CDR3 spans 16 residues. The CDR3 region is CASSLLGGRTAYEQYF.

The chain recombines TRBV20-1 with TRBJ2-3; TCRdb outputs TRBD2, but without DNA this stays unchecked. Germline V gene data show CDR1 as DFQATT and CDR2 as SNEGSKA (reference sequence). This CDR3 is built from 18 residues. The CDR3 here is CSASGASGKEEGTDTQYF.

This chain joins TRBV3-1 and TRBJ2-2; TCRdb's D call of TRBD1 is untestable without DNA. Per the germline V gene, CDR1 is LGHDT and CDR2 is YNNKEL (reference sequence). There are 17 residues in the CDR3. The CDR3 loop reads CASSPTLGQGRSGELFF.

The V call is TRBV9, the J call TRBJ2-1; no DNA is available, so the TRBD1 call from TCRdb remains unchecked. The CDR3 is made up of 18 amino acids. Germline-derived CDR1 and CDR2 are SGDLS and YYNGEE. This CDR3 is CASSGEGWSGILYNEQFF.

The CDR3: CASSTLQGSNTEAFF. The chain carries TRBV7-9 and TRBJ1-1. The CDR3 loop spans 15 amino acids. Germline CDR1 reads SEHNR; CDR2 reads FQNEAQ (reference sequence).